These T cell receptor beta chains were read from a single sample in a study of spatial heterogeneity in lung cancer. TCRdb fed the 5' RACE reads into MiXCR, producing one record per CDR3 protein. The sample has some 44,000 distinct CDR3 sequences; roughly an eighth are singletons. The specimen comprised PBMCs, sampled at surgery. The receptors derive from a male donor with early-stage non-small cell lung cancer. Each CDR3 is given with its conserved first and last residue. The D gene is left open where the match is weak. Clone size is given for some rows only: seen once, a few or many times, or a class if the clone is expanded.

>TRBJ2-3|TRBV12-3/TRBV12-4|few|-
CASTALVVTDTQYF
TGTGCCAGCACCGCCCTGGTTGTCACAGATACGCAGTATTTT
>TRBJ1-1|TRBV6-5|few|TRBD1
CASGQGVTEAFF
TGTGCCAGCGGACAGGGGGTCACTGAAGCTTTCTTT
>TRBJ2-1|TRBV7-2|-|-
CASSTDWSSYNEQFF
TGTGCCAGCAGCACGGACTGGAGCTCCTACAATGAGCAGTTCTTC
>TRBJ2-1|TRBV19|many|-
CASIGYYEQFF
TGTGCCAGTATTGGTTACTATGAGCAGTTCTTC
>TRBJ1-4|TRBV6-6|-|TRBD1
CASQGQGLETNEKLFF
TGTGCCAGCCAAGGACAGGGGTTAGAGACTAATGAAAAACTGTTTTTT
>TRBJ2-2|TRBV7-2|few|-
CASVGGAGTGELFF
TGTGCCTCCGTCGGGGGCGCGGGCACCGGGGAGCTGTTTTTT
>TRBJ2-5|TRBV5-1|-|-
CASSLALGQQAQYF
TGCGCCAGCAGCTTGGCCTTAGGGCAACAGGCCCAGTACTTC
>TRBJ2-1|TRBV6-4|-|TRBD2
CASSDSTSGSNEQFF
TGTGCCAGCAGTGACTCGACTAGCGGGAGCAATGAGCAGTTCTTC
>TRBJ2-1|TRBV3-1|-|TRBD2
CASSPLPRTSGRNEQFF
TGTGCCAGCAGCCCCCTACCCCGGACTAGCGGGAGGAATGAGCAGTTCTTC
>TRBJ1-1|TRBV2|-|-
CATHFGRNTEAFF
TGTGCCACCCACTTTGGGCGGAACACTGAAGCTTTCTTT
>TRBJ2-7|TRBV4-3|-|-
CASSQVGVPTYEQYF
TGCGCCAGCAGCCAAGTGGGGGTCCCAACCTACGAGCAGTACTTC
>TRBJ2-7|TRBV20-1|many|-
CSAKRVPGGYEQYF
TGCAGTGCTAAGAGGGTCCCTGGGGGATACGAGCAGTACTTC
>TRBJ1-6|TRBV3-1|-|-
CASSSWGVSSYNSPLHF
TGTGCCAGCAGCTCTTGGGGAGTGAGCTCCTATAATTCACCCCTCCACTTT
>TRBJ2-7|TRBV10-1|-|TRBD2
CASSDHEGLAGHEQYF
TGCGCCAGCAGTGACCACGAAGGACTAGCGGGGCACGAGCAGTACTTC
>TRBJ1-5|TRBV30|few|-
CAWQSGSNQPQHF
TGTGCCTGGCAGTCAGGTAGCAATCAGCCCCAGCATTTT
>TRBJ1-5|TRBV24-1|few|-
CATSEGLLSNQPQHF
TGTGCCACCAGCGAGGGGCTTCTTAGCAATCAGCCCCAGCATTTT
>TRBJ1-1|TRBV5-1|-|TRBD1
CASSPGGTGGYTEAFF
TGCGCCAGCAGCCCTGGAGGGACAGGGGGCTACACTGAAGCTTTCTTT
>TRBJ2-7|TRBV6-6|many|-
CASSYSNREDEQYF
TGTGCCAGCAGTTACTCGAACAGGGAGGACGAGCAGTACTTC
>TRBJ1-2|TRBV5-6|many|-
CASSLAGFPGGYTF
TGTGCCAGCAGCTTGGCGGGGTTCCCCGGAGGCTACACCTTC
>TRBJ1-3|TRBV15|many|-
CATSRELSGNTIYF
TGTGCCACCAGCAGAGAACTCTCTGGAAACACCATATATTTT
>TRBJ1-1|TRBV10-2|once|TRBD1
CASSHGQGDTEAFF
TGCGCCAGCAGCCACGGACAGGGCGACACTGAAGCTTTCTTT
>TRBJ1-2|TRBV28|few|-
CASSFAGPNGGYTF
TGTGCCAGCAGTTTCGCCGGGCCCAACGGGGGCTACACCTTC
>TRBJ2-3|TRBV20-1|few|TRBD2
CSARDLETSGHTDTQYF
TGCAGTGCTAGAGATCTGGAGACTAGCGGGCACACAGATACGCAGTATTTT
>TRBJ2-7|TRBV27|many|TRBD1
CASSLGGTVSYEQYF
TGTGCCAGCAGTTTAGGTGGGACAGTATCCTACGAGCAGTACTTC
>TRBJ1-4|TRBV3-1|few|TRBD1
CASTRRDRGEKLFF
TGTGCCAGCACCCGTAGGGACAGGGGGGAAAAACTGTTTTTT
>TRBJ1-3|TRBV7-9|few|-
CASSLEGSSGNTIYF
TGTGCCAGCAGCTTAGAAGGCAGCTCTGGAAACACCATATATTTT
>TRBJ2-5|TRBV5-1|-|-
CASSLVSETQYF
TGCGCCAGCAGCTTGGTCTCGGAGACCCAGTACTTC
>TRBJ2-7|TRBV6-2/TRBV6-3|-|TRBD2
CASSSPGTSGSYEQYF
TGTGCCAGCAGTTCTCCCGGGACTAGCGGCTCCTACGAGCAGTACTTC
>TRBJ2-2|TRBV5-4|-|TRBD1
CASSLDRGQNTGELFF
TGTGCCAGCAGCTTGGACAGGGGGCAGAACACCGGGGAGCTGTTTTTT
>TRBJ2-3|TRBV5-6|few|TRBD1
CASSPTGSLDTQYF
TGTGCCAGCAGCCCGACAGGGTCCCTCGATACGCAGTATTTT
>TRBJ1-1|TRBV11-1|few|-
CASSLGRPYEAFF
TGTGCCAGCAGCTTAGGAAGGCCATATGAAGCTTTCTTT
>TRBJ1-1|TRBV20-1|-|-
CSALTDDRSNTEAFF
TGCAGTGCACTAACCGATGACAGATCGAACACTGAAGCTTTCTTT
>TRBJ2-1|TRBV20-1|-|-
CSARDLLGADEQFF
TGCAGTGCTAGAGATCTCTTGGGGGCTGATGAGCAGTTCTTC
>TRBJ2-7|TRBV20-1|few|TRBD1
CSAPGQGVYEQYF
TGCAGTGCCCCGGGACAGGGAGTCTACGAGCAGTACTTC
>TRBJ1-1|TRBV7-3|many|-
CASSSGLLGMNTEAFF
TGTGCCAGCAGCTCTGGACTACTTGGCATGAACACTGAAGCTTTCTTT
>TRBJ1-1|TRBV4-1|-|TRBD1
CASSQVGGHTEAFF
TGCGCCAGCAGCCAAGTAGGGGGCCACACTGAAGCTTTCTTT
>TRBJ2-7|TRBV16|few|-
CASSPLGGASSYEQYF
TGTGCCAGCAGCCCTCTGGGCGGGGCCTCAAGCTACGAGCAGTACTTC
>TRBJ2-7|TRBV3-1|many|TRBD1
CASSQGQGEDEQYF
TGTGCCAGCAGCCAAGGACAGGGGGAGGACGAGCAGTACTTC
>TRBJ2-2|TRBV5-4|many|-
CASSTGQANTGELFF
TGTGCCAGCAGCACAGGACAAGCGAACACCGGGGAGCTGTTTTTT
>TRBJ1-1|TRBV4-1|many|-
CASSGRTVITEAFF
TGCGCCAGCAGCGGCCGGACGGTGATCACTGAAGCTTTCTTT
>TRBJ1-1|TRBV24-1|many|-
CATSLPPQGNTEAFF
TGTGCCACCAGTCTCCCACCACAGGGAAACACTGAAGCTTTCTTT
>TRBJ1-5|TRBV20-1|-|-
CSASRGNQPQHF
TGCAGTGCTAGCAGGGGCAATCAGCCCCAGCATTTT
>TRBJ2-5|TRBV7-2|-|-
CATARGAPQETQYF
TGTGCCACCGCGCGCGGGGCCCCCCAAGAGACCCAGTACTTC
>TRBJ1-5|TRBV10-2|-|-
CASSEKMGRRSNQPQHF
TGCGCCAGCAGTGAGAAGATGGGGCGTCGGAGCAATCAGCCCCAGCATTTT
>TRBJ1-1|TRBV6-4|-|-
CASRASLVTEAFF
TGTGCCAGCAGGGCATCTCTGGTCACTGAAGCTTTCTTT
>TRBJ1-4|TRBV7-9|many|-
CASSLVTDEKLFF
TGTGCCAGCAGCTTAGTCACGGATGAAAAACTGTTTTTT
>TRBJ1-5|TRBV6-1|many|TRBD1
CASSGDRAQPQHF
TGTGCCAGCAGTGGTGACAGGGCCCAGCCCCAGCATTTT
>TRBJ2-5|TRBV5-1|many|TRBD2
CASSSLAGRQETQYF
TGCGCCAGCAGCTCCCTAGCGGGGAGACAAGAGACCCAGTACTTC
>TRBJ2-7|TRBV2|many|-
CATQNGFLTYEQYF
TGTGCCACACAGAACGGCTTTCTGACCTACGAGCAGTACTTC
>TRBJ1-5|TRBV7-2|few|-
CASSLDLKQPQHF
TGTGCCAGCAGCTTAGATCTGAAGCAGCCCCAGCATTTT
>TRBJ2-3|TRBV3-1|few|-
CASSPGTGFTDTQYF
TGTGCCAGCAGCCCCGGGACGGGATTCACAGATACGCAGTATTTT
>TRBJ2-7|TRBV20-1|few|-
CSARVGGQPDEQYF
TGCAGTGCTAGAGTAGGCGGCCAACCCGACGAGCAGTACTTC
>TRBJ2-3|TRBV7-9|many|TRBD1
CASSSPGGVTDTQYF
TGTGCCAGCAGCTCCCCAGGGGGTGTAACAGATACGCAGTATTTT
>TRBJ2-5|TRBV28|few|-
CASSSLGEETQYF
TGTGCCAGCAGTTCCCTAGGAGAAGAGACCCAGTACTTC
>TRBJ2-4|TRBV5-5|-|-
CASSARQAKNIQYF
TGTGCCAGCAGCGCCCGGCAAGCCAAAAACATTCAGTACTTC
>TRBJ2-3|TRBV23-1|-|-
CASSQRTAADTQYF
TGCGCCAGCAGTCAGCGAACAGCGGCAGATACGCAGTATTTT
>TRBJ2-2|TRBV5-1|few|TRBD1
CASSYSQGFPGELFF
TGCGCCAGCAGCTATTCACAGGGGTTCCCCGGGGAGCTGTTTTTT